The table lists the clone carrying this TCR beta chain with many counts. Its antigen is currently unknown. CDR3 length: 21 residues. Germline trimming cut 2 bases from V and 4 bases from J; bases unmatched to any gene: 21. Germline loops: CDR1 SGHRS, CDR2 YFSETQ. Profiling of TCR beta VDJ combinations and CDR3 sequences used genomic DNA as template. Using its own MiXCR run on the reads, TCRdb lists one record per CDR3 protein. The data show some 170,000 distinct CDR3 sequences, 50% to 65% seen once. The data were taken from a study of CD8+CD57+ T cells in acquired aplastic anemia. About the research overall: About 3 ug was the average amount of DNA from sorted CD4+ and CD8+ cells. Study-level findings and limits: It was found that more than 25 CD8+ CDR3 sequences were shared between patients and controls.

Flow cytometry had shown expanded CD8+CD57+ cells in the patients chosen for sequencing. This TCR came from a human donor with aplastic anemia. V and J are TRBV5-1 and TRBJ2-5; 12 bases line up with TRBD1. The material sequenced was sorted CD4+, CD8+, or CD8+CD57+ T cells (not recorded which) from PBMCs. CDR3 DNA sequence: TGCGCCAGCAGCTTCCCACAACCGGGACAGGGGGCGAAGAGGTCACCAGAGACCCAGTACTTC. Translation gives CASSFPQPGQGAKRSPETQYF.